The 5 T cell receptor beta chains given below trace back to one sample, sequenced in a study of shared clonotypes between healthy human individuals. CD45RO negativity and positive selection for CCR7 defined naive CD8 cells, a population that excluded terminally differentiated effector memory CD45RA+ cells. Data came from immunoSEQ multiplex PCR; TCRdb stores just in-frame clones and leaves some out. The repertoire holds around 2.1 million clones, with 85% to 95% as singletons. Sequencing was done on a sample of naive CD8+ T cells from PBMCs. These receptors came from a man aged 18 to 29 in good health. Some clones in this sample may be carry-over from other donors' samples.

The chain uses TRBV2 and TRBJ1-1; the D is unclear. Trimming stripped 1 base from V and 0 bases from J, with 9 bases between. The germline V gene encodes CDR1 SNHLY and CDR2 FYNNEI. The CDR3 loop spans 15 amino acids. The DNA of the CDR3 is TGTGCCAGCAGTGAAGGGGCAGTCCTGAACACTGAAGCTTTCTTT. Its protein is CASSEGAVLNTEAFF.

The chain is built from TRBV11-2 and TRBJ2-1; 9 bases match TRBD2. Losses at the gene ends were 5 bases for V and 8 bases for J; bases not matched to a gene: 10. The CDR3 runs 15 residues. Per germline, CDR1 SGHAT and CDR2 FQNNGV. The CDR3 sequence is CASSPGAGGVDEQFF. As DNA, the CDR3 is TGTGCCAGCAGCCCCGGGGCGGGAGGGGTAGATGAGCAGTTCTTC.

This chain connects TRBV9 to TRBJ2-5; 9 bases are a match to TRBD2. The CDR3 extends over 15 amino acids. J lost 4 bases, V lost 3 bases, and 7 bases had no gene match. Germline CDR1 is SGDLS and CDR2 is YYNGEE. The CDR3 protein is CASSDQASGVETQYF. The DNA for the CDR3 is TGTGCCAGCAGCGATCAGGCTAGCGGGGTAGAGACCCAGTACTTC. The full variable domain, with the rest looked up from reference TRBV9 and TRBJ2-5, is DSGVTQTPKHLITATGQRVTLRCSPRSGDLSVYWYQQSLDQGLQFLIQYYNGEERAKGNILERFSAQQFPDLHSELNLSSLELGDSALYFCASSDQASGVETQYFGPGTRLLVL.

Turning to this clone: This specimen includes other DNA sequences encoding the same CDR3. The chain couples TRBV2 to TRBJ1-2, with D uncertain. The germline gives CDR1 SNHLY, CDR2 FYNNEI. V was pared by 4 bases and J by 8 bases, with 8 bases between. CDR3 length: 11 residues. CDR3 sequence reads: CASSGSYGYTF. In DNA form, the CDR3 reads TGTGCCAGCAGTGGTAGTTACGGCTACACCTTC.

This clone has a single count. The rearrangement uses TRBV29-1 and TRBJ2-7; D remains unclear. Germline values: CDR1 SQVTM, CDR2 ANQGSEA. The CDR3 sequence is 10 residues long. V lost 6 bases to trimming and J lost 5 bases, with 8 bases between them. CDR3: CSVGSHEQYF. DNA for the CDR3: TGCAGCGTCGGATCGCACGAGCAGTACTTC.